A selection of T cell receptor beta chains follows, all from one sample in a study of post-analysis software for immune sequencing data. TCRdb processed the PCR reads anew with MiXCR; each CDR3 protein has one entry. The data show some 190,000 distinct CDR3 sequences, with approximately 30% seen just once and around 3.7% held by the top ten. The material sequenced was blood. The origin of the receptors is a girl aged 2-17 years with multiple sclerosis. CDR3s include the opening cysteine and the closing phenylalanine or tryptophan. The order of the fields is J gene, D gene, clone size, CDR3 length, V gene, CDR3 protein, CDR3 DNA. A D gene is named only where the DNA matches it firmly. Expanded clones are given a class, and other clones once, few, many or no size at all.

>TRBJ2-5|NA|many|12|TRBV29-1
CSVVRGQETQYF
TGCAGCGTTGTTAGGGGACAAGAGACCCAGTACTTC
>TRBJ2-3|TRBD2|NA|15|TRBV7-9
CASSRREGSTDTQYF
TGTGCCAGCAGCCGAAGGGAGGGCTCCACAGATACGCAGTATTTT
>TRBJ2-3|NA|NA|15|TRBV4-1
CASSQAASVTDTQYF
TGCGCCAGCAGCCAAGCTGCGAGCGTCACAGATACGCAGTATTTT
>TRBJ2-1|TRBD2|once|15|TRBV7-9
CTSSLEGRADNEQFF
TGTACCAGCAGCTTGGAAGGGAGGGCAGACAATGAGCAGTTCTTC
>TRBJ2-1|NA|NA|15|TRBV7-9
CASSQQDRWDNEQFF
TGTGCCAGCAGCCAACAAGACAGGTGGGACAATGAGCAGTTCTTC
>TRBJ1-5|NA|many|12|TRBV12-3/TRBV12-4
CASSSPGAPQHF
TGTGCCAGCAGTTCCCCGGGGGCACCCCAGCATTTT
>TRBJ2-7|NA|few|14|TRBV5-1
CASSPSPGWYEQYF
TGCGCCAGCAGCCCCAGTCCGGGGTGGTACGAGCAGTACTTC
>TRBJ2-6|NA|many|18|TRBV4-1
CASSQEPMGTSGANVLTF
TGCGCCAGCAGCCAAGAACCAATGGGGACTTCTGGGGCCAACGTCCTGACTTTC
>TRBJ2-5|NA|few|14|TRBV24-1
CATSDGSLGETQYF
TGTGCCACCAGTGATGGGAGTTTGGGCGAGACCCAGTACTTC
>TRBJ1-6|NA|many|16|TRBV4-1
CASSQDRSGWGSPLHF
TGCGCCAGCAGCCAAGATCGATCAGGGTGGGGATCACCCCTCCACTTT
>TRBJ1-6|NA|many|12|TRBV28
CASNPSGEPLHF
TGTGCCAGCAATCCGTCCGGAGAACCCCTCCACTTT
>TRBJ2-3|TRBD2|few|16|TRBV7-3
CASSRTSGAGTDTQYF
TGTGCCAGCAGCCGAACCAGCGGGGCGGGGACAGATACGCAGTATTTT
>TRBJ2-2|TRBD1|NA|17|TRBV27
CASSLYGQGRGTGELFF
TGTGCCAGCAGTCTCTACGGACAGGGGCGAGGCACCGGGGAGCTGTTTTTT
>TRBJ1-6|NA|NA|14|TRBV10-1
CASNPVGDNSPLHF
TGCGCCAGCAACCCAGTGGGGGACAATTCACCCCTCCACTTT
>TRBJ2-7|TRBD1|few|17|TRBV5-6
CASSSIIRDRGYHEQYF
TGTGCCAGCAGCTCGATAATCCGGGACAGGGGGTACCACGAGCAGTACTTC
>TRBJ2-1|NA|NA|14|TRBV2
CASSQQSTDDEQFF
TGTGCCAGCAGCCAGCAAAGCACCGACGATGAGCAGTTCTTC
>TRBJ2-5|TRBD1|many|11|TRBV12-3/TRBV12-4
CATGQGKTQYF
TGTGCCACCGGACAGGGAAAGACCCAGTACTTC
>TRBJ1-5|TRBD1|many|14|TRBV12-3/TRBV12-4
CASRGQGINQPQHF
TGTGCCAGCAGAGGACAGGGGATAAATCAGCCCCAGCATTTT
>TRBJ2-7|TRBD1|NA|15|TRBV20-1
CSAIGGWGQSYEQYF
TGCAGTGCAATAGGGGGCTGGGGACAGAGCTACGAGCAGTACTTC
>TRBJ2-5|NA|NA|14|TRBV7-2
CASSLVPGQETQNF
TGCGCCAGCAGCTTAGTTCCAGGCCAAGAGACCCAGAACTTC
>TRBJ1-2|NA|many|14|TRBV12-3/TRBV12-4
CASTAGHQPNGYTF
TGTGCCAGCACCGCGGGACATCAACCTAATGGCTACACCTTC
>TRBJ1-5|NA|NA|15|TRBV3-1
CASSQRSEASQPQHF
TGTGCCAGCAGCCAGAGGTCGGAGGCGTCTCAGCCCCAGCATTTT
>TRBJ1-2|NA|many|13|TRBV5-1
CASSLAGGDGYTF
TGCGCCAGCAGCTTGGCCGGAGGGGATGGCTACACCTTC
>TRBJ1-2|NA|NA|16|TRBV3-1
CASSPYTSGRGNDYTF
TGTGCCAGCAGCCCTTACACGTCGGGACGGGGTAATGACTACACCTTC
>TRBJ2-3|NA|NA|15|TRBV12-3/TRBV12-4
CASSLSGLIADTQYF
TGTGCCAGCAGTTTATCCGGCTTGATCGCAGATACGCAGTATTTT
>TRBJ1-2|NA|NA|14|TRBV7-9
CASSSDGVRYSYTF
TGTGCCAGCAGCTCCGACGGGGTGAGGTATAGCTACACCTTC
>TRBJ1-4|NA|NA|16|TRBV7-9
CASSLGDYYTNEKLFF
TGTGCCAGCAGCTTAGGAGATTACTATACTAATGAAAAACTGTTTTTT
>TRBJ2-7|TRBD2|many|13|TRBV10-3
CAISRTSTYEQYF
TGTGCCATCAGTAGGACTAGCACGTACGAGCAGTACTTC
>TRBJ1-6|NA|many|13|TRBV5-1
CASSLARNSPLHF
TGCGCCAGCAGCTTGGCCAGAAATTCACCCCTCCACTTT